A single T cell receptor beta chain is shown here with its context. No antigen is known for it. This sample is part of a study of identical twins. Whole-study results and caveats: Low generation probability was overrepresented in out-of-frame alpha sequences shared by twins. Because invariant MAIT and iNKT cells could be present, zero-insertion analyses could be partly confounded. Among beta out-of-frame sequences, excess sharing between twins appeared weaker.

Via MiXCR, TCRdb re-called the 5' RACE reads, giving one row per CDR3 protein. The sample shows under 450,000 distinct CDR3 sequences, approximately 17% of them seen only once. All of the donors were Caucasians in good health. There are 13 residues in the CDR3. Germline V lookup: CDR1 DFQATT, CDR2 SNEGSKA (reference sequence). V lost 0 bases to trimming and J lost 7 bases, with 12 bases between them. This rearrangement joins TRBV20-1 to TRBJ2-5; no firm D call. Sequencing was performed on naive T cells sorted from blood. The source is a man aged 45 to 65 in good health. This CDR3 is CSARDLSPGTQYF. CDR3 nucleotide sequence: TGCAGTGCTAGAGATTTAAGCCCGGGGACCCAGTACTTC.